These 3 T cell receptor beta chains were sequenced from one sample in a study of blood T cell repertoires in COVID-19. The protocol was immunoSEQ multiplex PCR, while the TCRdb copy is restricted to in-frame clones and leaves out a portion. The sample shows some 48,000 clones, under 90% of them seen only once. Sequenced input: peripheral blood. These receptors came from a woman older than 75 with COVID-19, enrolled during active disease.

This clone was seen a single time. The V gene is TRBV6-2 or TRBV6-3, the J gene TRBJ2-1; 13 nucleotides match TRBD2. This CDR3 contains 18 residues. The trim removed 6 bases at V and 9 bases at J, leaving 17 bases unmatched. The germline gives CDR1 MNHEY, CDR2 SVGEGT. CDR3 sequence reads: CASSPIRTGTSGIGEQFF. CDR3 coding DNA: TGTGCCAGCAGCCCAATCCGGACCGGGACTAGCGGGATTGGTGAGCAGTTCTTC.

The V gene is TRBV3-1 (or the pseudogene TRBV3-2), the J gene TRBJ1-2, with D possibly matching TRBD1 (5 bases). The CDR3 is made up of 16 amino acids. V was trimmed by 0 bases and J by 8 bases, leaving 19 bases between them. Germline assignment: CDR1 LGHDT and CDR2 YNNKEL (reference sequence). The CDR3 is CASSQDLMGGTEGYTF. CDR3 nucleotide sequence: TGTGCCAGCAGCCAAGATCTTATGGGGGGAACGGAGGGCTACACCTTC.

J is TRBJ1-5 and V is TRBV19; 7 bases match TRBD1. The germline gives CDR1 LNHDA, CDR2 SQIVND (reference sequence). V shed 7 bases, J shed 5 bases, and the junction held 8 bases outside the gene matches. The length of the CDR3 is 14 residues. Here the CDR3 DNA reads TGTGCCAGTAACCTCAGGGGGTCCGATCAGCCCCAGCATTTT. Protein: CASNLRGSDQPQHF.